Detailed here is one T cell receptor (beta chain). Its antigen is undetermined. Reverse transcription of about 0.5 to 1 ug RNA used random hexamers. TCRdb called the immunoSEQ multiplex PCR reads again in MiXCR, with one record for every CDR3 protein. The sample contains approximately 75,000 distinct CDR3 sequences, approximately 95% of which appear only once. These data come from a study of CD8 T cells in Susac syndrome. The CDR3 has 13 amino acids. CDR1 and CDR2 (germline): SGHDT, YYEEEE. Trimming left V 5 bases short and J 3 bases short, with 12 bases between. Study results and limitations: The study admitted that it had a relatively small number of individuals in its TCR sequencing and HLA analysis.

This sequence originates from a human donor in good health. This chain connects TRBV5-6 to TRBJ2-7, with D possibly matching TRBD2 (6 bases). The sequencing input was CD8+ T cells from PBMCs. The CDR3 bases are TGTGCCAGCAGTCCGAGGGGACTCTACGAGCAGTACTTC. It codes for CASSPRGLYEQYF.